The 25 T cell receptor beta chains given below trace back to one sample, sequenced in a study of CD8 T cells in ankylosing spondylitis. TCRdb reprocessed the 5' RACE reads via MiXCR and lists one record per CDR3 protein. The sample contains a few hundred thousand distinct CDR3 sequences, over 15% of which appear only once. Sequenced input: blood, either unsorted or a sorted T cell fraction (not recorded which). The receptors shown here come from a male donor with ankylosing spondylitis or in good health (not recorded which).

This chain joins TRBV5-1 and TRBJ2-1, with 8 nucleotides matching TRBD2. The CDR3 runs to 15 residues. Trimming removed 5 bases from V and 7 bases from J; junction bases left unmatched: 11. The germline CDR1 and CDR2 sequences are SGHRS and YFSETQ. The chain's CDR3 is CASRSRLASANEQFF. For the CDR3, the DNA is TGCGCCAGCAGGTCGAGACTAGCGAGCGCTAATGAGCAGTTCTTC.

A few counts support this clonotype. This chain connects TRBV4-2 to TRBJ1-5; D is unresolved. The CDR3 is 15 amino acids. Trimming took off 0 bases at V and 3 bases at J, with 9 bases between the two ends. CDR1 and CDR2 (germline): LGHNA, YNFKEQ. CDR3 nucleotides: TGTGCCAGCAGCCAAGATCCCCAGTCCAATCAGCCCCAGCATTTT. Residues: CASSQDPQSNQPQHF.

V is TRBV20-1 and J is TRBJ2-5; D unresolved. V was trimmed by 6 bases and J by 5 bases, leaving 19 bases between them. In germline, CDR1 is DFQATT, CDR2 SNEGSKA (reference sequence). The length of the CDR3 is 14 residues. The CDR3 here is CSAEIRARWETQYF. CDR3 coding DNA: TGCAGTGCAGAGATTCGGGCTCGTTGGGAGACCCAGTACTTC.

This clonotype was seen only a few times. The chain has TRBV11-2 and TRBJ2-5, with D perhaps matching TRBD1 or TRBD2 (6 bases each). The germline V gene encodes CDR1 SGHAT and CDR2 FQNNGV. This CDR3 is 13 amino acids long. Trimming cost V 6 bases and J 5 bases, with 13 bases left between them. The CDR3 nucleotides are TGTGCCAGCAGTGACCAGGGGAGGGAGACCCAGTACTTC. Translating gives CASSDQGRETQYF.

This chain links TRBV28 with TRBJ2-3, with D possibly being TRBD2 (6 bases). The CDR3 runs to 13 residues. The germline V and J ends were trimmed by 8 bases and 2 bases, with 11 bases remaining between them. Germline V gene lookup returns CDR1 MDHEN and CDR2 SYDVKM. CDR3 nucleotide sequence: TGTGCCAGCCGGGAGCAGATCACAGATACGCAGTATTTT. Protein sequence: CASREQITDTQYF. Based on the CDR3 plus reference TRBV28 and TRBJ2-3, the full variable domain is DVKVTQSSRYLVKRTGEKVFLECVQDMDHENMFWYRQDPGLGLRLIYFSYDVKMKEKGDIPEGYSVSREKKERFSLILESASTNQTSMYLCASREQITDTQYFGPGTRLTVL.

This sequence joins TRBV20-1 and TRBJ1-6; 8 nucleotides line up with TRBD1. V gave up 2 bases and J gave up 7 bases; unmatched junction bases: 4. Per germline, CDR1 DFQATT and CDR2 SNEGSKA (reference sequence). The CDR3 totals 14 residues. The CDR3 region is CSARQTGANSPLHF. CDR3 DNA: TGCAGTGCTAGACAGACAGGGGCAAATTCACCCCTCCACTTT.

V is TRBV7-7 and J is TRBJ2-1; 8 bases map to TRBD2. Germline V gene sequence: CDR1 SSHAT, CDR2 FNYEAQ (reference sequence). Trimming at V came to 5 bases and at J to 2 bases, leaving 5 bases not matched to a gene. This CDR3 has 15 residues. The DNA for the CDR3 is TGTGCCAGCAGCGAGCGGGAGACGGCCTACAATGAGCAGTTCTTC. Encoded protein: CASSERETAYNEQFF.

This clonotype occurred a few times. This sequence joins TRBV20-1 and TRBJ2-1, with TRBD2 matching over 8 bases. The CDR3 is 15 amino acids. The V gene's germline CDR1 is DFQATT and CDR2 SNEGSKA (reference sequence). The trim removed 6 bases at V and 1 base at J, leaving 8 bases unmatched. The CDR3 DNA reads as TGCAGTGCCGGCGGAGCGGGAGTTTCCTACAATGAGCAGTTCTTC. It is translated as CSAGGAGVSYNEQFF.

This clonotype appeared many times. V is TRBV5-1 and J is TRBJ2-3, with 15 bases that match TRBD2. Trimming cost V 4 bases and J 0 bases; bases outside gene matches: 6. The CDR3 length is 18 residues. Germline V lookup: CDR1 SGHRS, CDR2 YFSETQ. This chain's CDR3 is CASSTPGLAGGSTDTQYF. The CDR3 DNA reads TGCGCCAGCAGCACTCCGGGACTAGCGGGGGGAAGCACAGATACGCAGTATTTT.

V is TRBV7-3 and J is TRBJ2-3; TRBD1 agrees at 7 bases. Germline V gene sequence: CDR1 SGHTA, CDR2 FQGTGA. After removal of 4 bases from V and 4 bases from J, the junction contained 5 bases not matched to a gene. This CDR3 has 14 amino acids. The CDR3 nucleotides read TGTGCCAGCAGCTCAACTACAGGGGCAGATACGCAGTATTTT. Translation: CASSSTTGADTQYF. Based on the CDR3 plus reference TRBV7-3 and TRBJ2-3, the full variable domain is GAGVSQTPSNKVTEKGKYVELRCDPISGHTALYWYRQSLGQGPEFLIYFQGTGAADDSGLPNDRFFAVRPEGSVSTLKIQRTERGDSAVYLCASSSTTGADTQYFGPGTRLTVL.

The V and J genes are TRBV20-1 and TRBJ2-7; D remains ambiguous. CDR1 DFQATT and CDR2 SNEGSKA come from the germline V gene (reference sequence). This CDR3 is 13 amino acids long. V lost 0 bases to trimming and J lost 9 bases, with 15 bases between them. The CDR3 sequence is CSARDRPGGTQYV. CDR3 DNA: TGCAGTGCTAGAGATCGACCAGGCGGTACGCAGTACGTC.

This clonotype showed up just a few times. J is TRBJ1-3 and V is TRBV30; no clear D. Per germline, CDR1 GTSNPN and CDR2 SVGIG (reference sequence). V lost 4 bases and J lost 0, with 10 bases in between. This CDR3 has 14 residues. For the CDR3, the DNA is TGTGCCTGGACCCTTGGGAGCTCTGGAAACACCATATATTTT. Translated: CAWTLGSSGNTIYF.

This clonotype was counted a few times. The gene calls are TRBV5-6 and TRBJ2-1, with TRBD2 matching 8 bases. Germline values: CDR1 SGHDT, CDR2 YYEEEE. Trimming removed 7 bases from V and 13 bases from J; junction bases left unmatched: 19. CDR3 length: 15 amino acids. CDR3 residues: CASSPAGAGGLLQFF. DNA of the CDR3: TGTGCCAGCTCGCCCGCTGGCGCGGGGGGCCTTTTACAGTTCTTC.

This clonotype turned up a few times. CDR3 sequence: CASSYSGLGFHEQYV. CDR3 nucleotides: TGTGCCAGCAGTTACTCGGGACTAGGGTTTCACGAGCAGTACGTC. The V and J genes are TRBV6-2 or TRBV6-3 and TRBJ2-7; 8 bases are a match to TRBD2. After removal of 0 bases from V and 5 bases from J, the junction contained 6 bases not matched to a gene. Looked up from germline, CDR1 is MNHEY and CDR2 is SVGEGT. The CDR3 loop spans 15 amino acids.

This clonotype was detected ten times or more. The genes are TRBV20-1 and TRBJ2-1; 8 bases are a match to TRBD1. V dropped 6 bases and J dropped 9; count of bases not matched to a gene: 7. Germline CDR1 reads DFQATT; CDR2 reads SNEGSKA (reference sequence). The CDR3 spans 12 residues. CDR3 coding DNA: TGCAGTGCACTGGACAGGGAGTTTGAGCAGTTCTTC. Its protein product is CSALDREFEQFF.

The rearrangement uses TRBV6-5 and TRBJ2-3; D might be TRBD2 (5 bases). Germline V lookup: CDR1 MNHEY, CDR2 SVGAGI. The ends were cut back, 4 bases at V and 8 bases at J, with 13 bases in the middle. This CDR3 is 13 amino acids long. The CDR3 sequence is CASSSPGRGTQYF. In nucleotides, the CDR3 is TGTGCCAGCAGTTCCCCGGGCCGGGGTACGCAGTATTTT.

This clonotype occurred many times. The chain joins TRBV3-1 to TRBJ2-2; D is undetermined. V dropped 3 bases and J dropped 4 bases, with 0 bases sitting between them. The CDR3 is made up of 11 amino acids. Germline CDR1 is LGHDT and CDR2 is YNNKEL (reference sequence). The CDR3 DNA follows: TGTGCCAGCAGCCACACCGGGGAGCTGTTTTTT. Translated, it gives CASSHTGELFF.

The chain joins TRBV10-3 to TRBJ1-5; weak D call: TRBD1 (6 bases). Trimming pared 8 bases from V and 6 bases from J, leaving 14 bases between. The CDR3 is 13 residues long. The germline CDR1 and CDR2 sequences are ENHRY and SYGVKD. The CDR3 spells CAISRQDGQPQHF. Written as DNA, the CDR3 is TGTGCCATCTCGAGACAGGATGGTCAGCCCCAGCATTTT.

The chain is built from TRBV7-9 and TRBJ2-1; 7 nucleotides agree with TRBD1. Trimming at V came to 4 bases and at J to 5 bases, leaving 8 bases not matched to a gene. The CDR3 length is 15 residues. CDR1 and CDR2 from the germline V gene are SEHNR and FQNEAQ (reference sequence). The chain's CDR3 is CASSWKTGTDNEQFF. CDR3 DNA: TGTGCCAGCAGCTGGAAGACCGGGACAGACAATGAGCAGTTCTTC.

The chain is built from TRBV10-3 and TRBJ2-3; a weak D match, TRBD2 (6 bases). The CDR3 has 18 amino acids. With 0 bases removed from V and 0 bases from J, the gap between germline ends came to 16 bases. CDR1 is ENHRY and CDR2 is SYGVKD in the germline V gene. The CDR3 sequence: CAISESRNSGSSTDTQYF. The DNA of the CDR3 is TGTGCCATCAGTGAGTCTCGGAATAGCGGCTCTAGCACAGATACGCAGTATTTT.

The rearrangement uses TRBV5-1 and TRBJ2-1; no clear D gene. The germline V gene encodes CDR1 SGHRS and CDR2 YFSETQ. V was trimmed by 4 bases and J by 7 bases, leaving 18 bases between them. This CDR3 region has 15 residues. CDR3 sequence reads: CASSPDGTPGNEQFF. CDR3 DNA sequence: TGCGCCAGCAGCCCGGACGGAACCCCTGGGAATGAGCAGTTCTTC.

This clonotype was seen a handful of times. The chain is built from TRBV5-1 and TRBJ2-1; TRBD2 matches 9 bases. Germline CDR1 reads SGHRS; CDR2 reads YFSETQ. V was pared by 0 bases and J by 1 base, with 8 bases of the junction left unmatched. This CDR3 is 18 amino acids long. The CDR3, as DNA: TGCGCCAGCAGCTTGGCCACCGGGACTAGCTCTTCCTACAATGAGCAGTTCTTC. Its protein is CASSLATGTSSSYNEQFF.

The chain employs TRBV7-2 and TRBJ1-5; 8 bases agree with TRBD1. Germline V gene sequence: CDR1 SGHTA, CDR2 FQGNSA. Losses at the gene ends were 4 bases for V and 1 base for J; bases not matched to a gene: 3. The CDR3 is made up of 15 amino acids. The CDR3, as DNA: TGTGCCAGCAGCTCCAGGGGGCCCAGCAATCAGCCCCAGCATTTT. It translates to CASSSRGPSNQPQHF.

This chain uses TRBV18 with TRBJ2-1, with D tentatively TRBD2 (6 bases). Trimming removed 6 bases from V and 10 bases from J, with 10 bases in between. The CDR3 has 11 residues. Germline-derived CDR1 and CDR2 are KGHSH and LQKENI. The CDR3 region is CASSRDREQFF. CDR3 DNA: TGTGCCAGCTCGCGGGACCGGGAGCAGTTCTTC. Based on the CDR3 plus reference TRBV18 and TRBJ2-1, the full variable domain is NAGVMQNPRHLVRRRGQEARLRCSPMKGHSHVYWYRQLPEEGLKFMVYLQKENIIDESGMPKERFSAEFPKEGPSILRIQQVVRGDSAAYFCASSRDREQFFGPGTRLTVL.

The chain links TRBV7-8 to TRBJ2-5, with 10 bases lining up with TRBD2. V gave up 1 base and J gave up 5 bases; unmatched junction bases: 13. The CDR3 sequence is 18 residues long. Germline V gene lookup returns CDR1 SGHVS and CDR2 FQNEAQ. The CDR3 nucleotides read TGTGCCAGCAGCTTAGTTGAGGGCGGGAAGCGGGGGGGCGAGACCCAGTACTTC. Amino acids: CASSLVEGGKRGGETQYF. The entire variable domain, with the rest obtained from reference TRBV7-8 and TRBJ2-5, is as follows: GAGVSQSPRYKVAKRGQDVALRCDPISGHVSLFWYQQALGQGPEFLTYFQNEAQLDKSGLPSDRFFAERPEGSVSTLKIQRTQQEDSAVYLCASSLVEGGKRGGETQYFGPGTRLLVL.